This paragraph covers one T cell receptor beta chain sequence. Its target is unknown. The data originate from a study of blood T cells in healthy people across ages. Study results and caveats: More naive CD4+ cells and higher diversity marked long-lived donors relative to aged donors.

Primed by a sample-barcoded 5' primer and a J-beta primer mix, a second PCR proceeded for roughly 7 to 11 cycles. Each CDR3 protein gets one entry after TCRdb re-called the 5' RACE reads with MiXCR. The sample has 780,000 or so distinct CDR3 sequences, approximately 53% seen once. The CDR3 totals 15 residues. V lost 5 bases, J lost 2 bases, and 19 bases lay in between. In germline, CDR1 is DFQATT, CDR2 SNEGSKA (reference sequence). The sequence derives from a man aged 80 or over in good health. The chain recombines TRBV20-1 with TRBJ2-7; D tentatively fits TRBD1 or TRBD2 (5 bases each). The sample comprised blood. This CDR3 is CSAPLEGRVTYEQYF. The CDR3 DNA follows: TGCAGTGCTCCACTAGAGGGCAGGGTAACCTACGAGCAGTACTTC.